Following are 11 T cell receptor beta chains from one sample sequenced in a study of blood T cell repertoires in COVID-19. This table comes from immunoSEQ multiplex PCR, and its TCRdb copy is limited to in-frame clones, with some not included. Of approximately 240,000 clones listed, around nine tenths are singletons. The sequenced sample consisted of peripheral blood. The receptors were sampled from a woman in her 40s who had recovered from COVID-19.

The chain carries TRBV5-1 and TRBJ2-7; the D is unclear. V lost 2 bases to trimming and J lost 2 bases, with 11 bases between them. There are 14 residues in the CDR3. Germline V gene lookup returns CDR1 SGHRS and CDR2 YFSETQ. The CDR3 is CASSLVAATYEQYF. Written as DNA, the CDR3 is TGCGCCAGCAGCTTAGTCGCGGCCACCTACGAGCAGTACTTC.

The CDR3 sequence is CASNAPGHPYGYTF. The CDR3 DNA follows: TGTGCCAGTAACGCACCGGGACACCCCTATGGCTACACCTTC. This rearrangement joins TRBV19 to TRBJ1-2, with a possible D match to TRBD1 (6 bases). V shed 7 bases and J shed 4 bases, with 16 bases lying between them. This CDR3 has 14 amino acids. The germline gives CDR1 LNHDA, CDR2 SQIVND (reference sequence).

The V call is TRBV21-1, the J call TRBJ1-2. TRBV21-1 is an annotated pseudogene. The CDR3 runs 17 residues. The CDR3 region has the DNA TGTGCCAGCAGCAAACCCCCCCGACGGGTCACCAACTATGGCTACACCTTC. It codes for CASSKPPRRVTNYGYTF.

This clone was picked up a small number of times. The V gene is TRBV18, the J gene TRBJ2-7; 7 bases map to TRBD2. Looked up from germline, CDR1 is KGHSH and CDR2 is LQKENI. V trimming: 4 bases; J trimming: 2 bases; junction bases outside the gene matches: 2. This CDR3 is built from 13 residues. The DNA of the CDR3 is TGTGCCAGCTCACGGGGGGGTCCCTACGAGCAGTACTTC. Its translation: CASSRGGPYEQYF.

A single count supports this clone. Here the CDR3 reads CASSQGGGVNTGELFF. Written as DNA, the CDR3 is TGCGCCAGCAGCCAAGGGGGCGGGGTTAACACCGGGGAGCTGTTTTTT. This chain connects TRBV4-3 to TRBJ2-2; possible D gene TRBD2, 6 bases. V lost 1 base to trimming and J lost 2 bases, with 11 bases between them. The V gene's germline CDR1 is LGHNA and CDR2 YSLEER. This CDR3 has 16 amino acids.

V usage is TRBV20-1 and J usage is TRBJ2-1; 12 bases map to TRBD2. With V trimmed by 3 bases and J by 9 bases, 12 bases remained unmatched. Germline values: CDR1 DFQATT, CDR2 SNEGSKA (reference sequence). The CDR3 has 16 amino acids. The CDR3: CSASPSGRARSAEQFF. The CDR3 coding sequence is TGCAGTGCTAGTCCTAGCGGGAGGGCCCGGTCCGCTGAGCAGTTCTTC.

V gene TRBV7-2 combines with J gene TRBJ2-7, with 9 bases that match TRBD1. CDR3 length: 16 amino acids. Unmatched junction bases numbered 10, after V lost 4 bases and J lost 3 bases. From germline, CDR1 is SGHTA and CDR2 FQGNSA. CDR3 bases: TGTGCCAGCAGCTCCCGGACGCCGGGACAGGGCTACGAGCAGTACTTC. It codes for CASSSRTPGQGYEQYF.

The chain links TRBV9 to TRBJ1-4; a possible D gene is TRBD1 (5 bases). The CDR3 is 14 residues long. Germline CDR1 is SGDLS and CDR2 is YYNGEE. Deletions cut 0 bases from V and 5 bases from J, with 8 bases between. CDR3 loop: CASSVEAGNEKLFF. CDR3 in DNA: TGTGCCAGCAGCGTAGAGGCAGGGAATGAAAAACTGTTTTTT.

The chain has TRBV4-2 and TRBJ1-2; 7 bases agree with TRBD1. Trimming removed 0 bases from V and 4 bases from J; junction bases left unmatched: 5. The germline V gene encodes CDR1 LGHNA and CDR2 YNFKEQ. The length of the CDR3 is 15 residues. Written as DNA, the CDR3 is TGTGCCAGCAGCCAAGATGGGGACAGTAGCTATGGCTACACCTTC. Translated: CASSQDGDSSYGYTF.

V usage is TRBV18 and J usage is TRBJ2-1, with 10 positions matching TRBD2. The germline CDR1 and CDR2 sequences are KGHSH and LQKENI. Unmatched junction bases numbered 6, after V lost 4 bases and J lost 3 bases. This CDR3 contains 16 residues. The CDR3 is CASSQLGTSDYNEQFF. CDR3 in DNA: TGTGCCAGCTCACAGCTCGGGACTAGCGACTACAATGAGCAGTTCTTC.

The sample holds one count of this clone. The V call is TRBV6-5, the J call TRBJ2-1; D uncertain. Trimming left V 2 bases short and J 0 bases short, with 8 bases between. This CDR3 is 15 amino acids long. Germline V lookup: CDR1 MNHEY, CDR2 SVGAGI. The CDR3 DNA reads as TGTGCCAGCAGTTACCGAGCGAGCTCCTACAATGAGCAGTTCTTC. Translation: CASSYRASSYNEQFF.